This TCR beta chain was documented in a study of regulatory T cells in long-lasting Graves disease (dated by TCRdb to the early 2020s). Regarding the research as a whole: Antithyroid drugs had been taken for less than 3 months by newly diagnosed Graves' disease patients. Persistent Graves' disease patients were compared with newly diagnosed Graves' disease patients by peripheral blood TCR sequencing and RNA sequencing. The study was registered as a clinical trial and conducted in China. TCR sequencing covered 13 persistent and approximately 20 newly diagnosed Graves' disease patients, about 35 samples in total.

Libraries were made using multiplex PCR. The data were produced on an Illumina HiSeq 4000. TCR beta libraries were built with iRepertoire HTBI primers and Arm-PCR amplification of CDR3 regions. Before sequencing, the PCR products went through gel purification. The original methods were these. Across samples, about 63 TRBV and around 15 TRBJ segments were identified and used for gene usage analysis of CDR3 amino acid clonotypes. COPE and FqMerger were used to merge the filtered high-quality paired reads into contigs. BLAST was used to align contigs to the IMGT TRBV, TRBD and TRBJ reference genes, and CDR3 was defined following IMGT. Highly expanded clones were defined as clonotypes with a frequency above 0.1%. Shannon entropy served as the measure of repertoire diversity, while the Gini coefficient captured V-J evenness. Clonotypes shared by more than one individual were considered public. Using fastp at Q25 and MiXCR, TCRdb reprocessed the public reads and kept productive beta chains. Rows are unified per CDR3 protein, each entry keeping the most common DNA and genes. The V and J calls reflect TCRdb's pipeline rather than the authors' work. The sample includes about 370,000 distinct CDR3 sequences, with less than 20% observed a single time. The ten largest clones add up to roughly 20% of the sample.

The germline V gene gives CDR1 as MNHEY and CDR2 as SVGEGT. CDR3 length: 18 amino acids, cysteine to phenylalanine. Here the CDR3 DNA is all that survives: 54 bases in frame from base 1. As concerns this clonotype: Its antigen specificity is not known. This could be a read error, since a much larger clone is one nucleotide away.

Interpreted using the paper, the time point label stands for: newly diagnosed GD, antithyroid drugs for less than 3 months. RNA was extracted from PBMCs in TRIzol for both TCR sequencing and RNA sequencing. Graves' disease was diagnosed according to American Thyroid Association guidelines. Patients were recruited from an endocrinology department in Xi'an, China. From each patient, 7.5 to 10 milliliters of peripheral blood was collected into an EDTA anticoagulant tube. Ficoll Paque Plus density gradient separation was used to isolate PBMCs, and no further T cell sorting was performed. RNA quality was checked with an Agilent 2100 Bioanalyzer and agarose gel, and concentration with a NanoDrop 2000. Beyond this particular receptor, the publication reports: Persistent Graves' disease patients showed lower TCR Shannon entropy and fewer highly expanded clones than newly diagnosed patients, suggesting clonal expansion. The small sample size was acknowledged by the authors as a limitation that may reduce accuracy. Preferential use of TRBV28, TRBJ1-2 and TRBJ2-5 was observed in persistent disease, whereas TRBV20-1 and TRBJ2-1 were favored in newly diagnosed disease. Persistent patients shared more public clonotypes among themselves (under 3,000) than newly diagnosed patients did (over 900). Only peripheral blood was studied, because thyroid tissue, the primary lesion, was inaccessible. Only the TCR beta chain was sequenced and analyzed.

The rearranged chain carries TRBV6-2 or TRBV6-3 and TRBJ2-5; 11 nucleotides in the junction match TRBD2. Sample: peripheral blood mononuclear cells (PBMCs), taken at new diagnosis, from a patient treated with antithyroid drugs. The receptor was derived from a female donor with Graves disease. The CDR3 region reads CACSLTLAGGPPLETQYF. The bases read TGTGCCTGCAGCCTTACCTTAGCGGGAGGGCCACCCTTAGAGACCCAGTACTTC.